This is a list of T cell receptor beta chains from one sample in a study of cytomegalovirus exposure and HLA in healthy donors. This table comes from immunoSEQ multiplex PCR, and its TCRdb copy is limited to in-frame clones, with some not included. The sample holds 55,000 to 75,000 clones, roughly 80% seen once. Sequences were obtained from PBMCs. These receptors all come from a girl under 18 in good health and CMV-seropositive. The CDR3 runs from the conserved cysteine through the conserved F or W. The D gene is left open where the match is weak. Only part of the rows carry a size: once, few, many, or a class if the clone is expanded.

v_call	j_call	clone_size	d_call	cdr3_aa	cdr3_nt
TRBV5-1	TRBJ2-7	-	TRBD1	CASSPGTGYDEQYF	TGCGCCAGCAGCCCCGGGACAGGGTACGACGAGCAGTACTTC
TRBV29-1	TRBJ2-6	few	-	CSVRVVGGSGANVLTF	TGCAGCGTTAGGGTGGTAGGGGGCTCTGGGGCCAACGTCCTGACTTTC
TRBV5-4	TRBJ2-7	once	TRBD1	CASSGQQGASYEQYF	TGTGCCAGCAGCGGCCAACAGGGGGCATCCTACGAGCAGTACTTC
TRBV29-1	TRBJ1-3	-	TRBD1	CSVEWGRGTGNTIYF	TGCAGCGTTGAATGGGGCAGGGGGACTGGAAACACCATATATTTT
TRBV6-5	TRBJ1-5	-	TRBD1	CASRGRQGPNQPQHF	TGTGCCAGCAGAGGAAGACAGGGCCCGAATCAGCCCCAGCATTTT
TRBV29-1	TRBJ2-2	-	TRBD1	CSVAATGTGELFF	TGCAGCGTTGCCGCGACAGGGACCGGGGAGCTGTTTTTT
TRBV27	TRBJ1-4	many	-	CASSLSPGDVEKLFF	TGTGCCAGCAGTTTATCTCCGGGGGACGTTGAAAAACTGTTTTTT
TRBV7-9	TRBJ1-2	-	-	CASSPRTANYGYTF	TGTGCCAGCAGCCCCAGGACAGCTAACTATGGCTACACCTTC
TRBV28	TRBJ1-2	-	-	CASSLYPTNGYTF	TGTGCCAGCAGTTTATATCCGACAAACGGCTACACCTTC
TRBV5-1	TRBJ1-6	-	-	CASSLAGNSPLHF	TGCGCCAGCAGCTTGGCAGGAAACTCACCCCTCCACTTT
TRBV6-1	TRBJ2-1	once	-	CASSEGRAGIYNEQFF	TGTGCCAGCAGTGAGGGCAGGGCGGGGATATACAATGAGCAGTTCTTC
TRBV15	TRBJ1-2	-	-	CATSLGSPGGYTF	TGTGCCACCAGCCTCGGATCGCCGGGTGGCTACACCTTC
TRBV29-1	TRBJ1-3	-	-	CSVDGIDSGNTIYF	TGCAGCGTTGACGGGATTGACTCTGGAAACACCATATATTTT
TRBV4-1	TRBJ2-6	few	TRBD1	CASSQRTGVRANVLTF	TGCGCCAGCAGCCAACGGACAGGGGTTAGGGCCAACGTCCTGACTTTC
TRBV6-6	TRBJ1-2	-	-	CASSYPVDTKAYGYTF	TGTGCCAGCAGTTACCCTGTGGACACCAAAGCCTATGGCTACACCTTC
TRBV29-1	TRBJ2-7	-	-	CSALGGEKYEQYF	TGCAGCGCCCTGGGCGGGGAGAAGTACGAGCAGTACTTC
TRBV4-1	TRBJ1-3	-	-	CASSRPNGDTIYF	TGCGCCAGCAGCCGGCCGAATGGAGACACCATATATTTT
TRBV6-1	TRBJ2-7	-	-	CASSDRAAYEQYF	TGTGCCAGCAGTGACAGGGCCGCCTACGAGCAGTACTTC
TRBV27	TRBJ1-1	-	TRBD1	CASRRDRENTEAFF	TGTGCCAGCAGGAGGGACAGGGAGAACACTGAAGCTTTCTTT
TRBV10-3	TRBJ2-3	few	TRBD2	CATSGSTDTQYF	TGTGCCACTAGCGGGAGTACGGATACGCAGTATTTT
TRBV14	TRBJ2-1	-	-	CASSPMSGRGYNEQFF	TGTGCCAGCAGCCCCATGTCGGGTCGGGGCTACAATGAGCAGTTCTTC
TRBV27	TRBJ2-7	-	-	CASRRRDSRYEQYF	TGTGCCAGCAGGCGACGGGACTCTCGCTACGAGCAGTACTTC
TRBV30	TRBJ2-7	-	-	CAWRQGGTYEQYF	TGTGCCTGGCGGCAGGGCGGTACCTACGAGCAGTACTTC
TRBV9	TRBJ1-1	-	-	CASGGMPEVDTEAFF	TGTGCCAGCGGAGGAATGCCTGAGGTAGACACTGAAGCTTTCTTT
TRBV7-2	TRBJ2-2	-	-	CASSPRQGRNTGELFF	TGTGCCAGCAGCCCAAGGCAGGGCCGGAACACCGGGGAGCTGTTTTTT
TRBV6-1	TRBJ2-1	-	-	CASNIGSYNEQFF	TGTGCCAGCAATATCGGGTCCTACAATGAGCAGTTCTTC
TRBV2	TRBJ2-6	-	TRBD2	CASRTSGSQGGTGANVLTF	TGTGCCAGCAGGACTAGCGGGTCACAGGGGGGTACTGGGGCCAACGTCCTGACTTTC
TRBV11-2	TRBJ2-1	-	TRBD1	CASRARGRTRSYNEQFF	TGTGCCAGCAGAGCGAGGGGGCGGACTCGCTCCTACAATGAGCAGTTCTTC
TRBV30	TRBJ2-1	-	TRBD1	CAWSVGDSPYNEQFF	TGTGCCTGGAGTGTAGGGGACAGTCCCTACAATGAGCAGTTCTTC
TRBV7-7	TRBJ2-7	-	TRBD1	CASSLYKGATYEQYF	TGTGCTAGCAGCTTATACAAGGGGGCGACCTACGAGCAGTACTTC
TRBV7-8	TRBJ2-5	-	TRBD2	CASSLLAGLAAQETQYF	TGTGCCAGCAGCTTATTAGCGGGACTAGCGGCTCAAGAGACCCAGTACTTC